These 22 T cell receptor beta chains came from one sample sequenced in a study of T cell changes during pregnancy in multiple sclerosis. The method was immunoSEQ multiplex PCR; TCRdb's version includes in-frame clones alone and lacks a portion of them. The sample gives fewer than 35,000 clones, around 90% of which show up once; about 0.58% is in the top ten. This specimen consisted of CD4+ T cells from peripheral blood mononuclear cells, obtained in the third trimester of pregnancy. The receptors derive from a female donor in good health, enrolled as a control in a pregnancy study.

J is TRBJ2-3 and V is TRBV18; 9 positions match TRBD2. This CDR3 has 16 residues. Trimming cost V 4 bases and J 6 bases; bases outside gene matches: 11. Germline lookup yields CDR1 KGHSH and CDR2 LQKENI. CDR3 nucleotides: TGTGCCAGCTCACTCGAAAGCGGGAGGTTGTCGGATACGCAGTATTTT. Residues: CASSLESGRLSDTQYF. The full variable domain, completed using reference TRBV18 and TRBJ2-3, is NAGVMQNPRHLVRRRGQEARLRCSPMKGHSHVYWYRQLPEEGLKFMVYLQKENIIDESGMPKERFSAEFPKEGPSILRIQQVVRGDSAAYFCASSLESGRLSDTQYFGPGTRLTVL.

The chain has TRBV5-6 and TRBJ1-1; 12 bases align to TRBD1. CDR3 length: 16 amino acids. J gave up 4 bases and V 3 bases, and 7 bases lay outside the gene matches. Germline V gene sequence: CDR1 SGHDT, CDR2 YYEEEE. CDR3: CASSWGQGAGGTEAFF. Here the CDR3 DNA reads TGTGCCAGCAGCTGGGGACAGGGGGCAGGTGGCACTGAAGCTTTCTTT.

This clone occurred once. The chain combines TRBV29-1 with TRBJ1-2; D is unclear. Germline V gives CDR1 SQVTM, CDR2 ANQGSEA. The CDR3 is 13 amino acids. V lost 4 bases, J lost 4 bases, and 13 bases lay in between. The CDR3 here is CSVGQDISYGYTF. CDR3 nucleotides: TGCAGCGTTGGCCAGGATATTTCCTATGGCTACACCTTC.

The chain uses TRBV29-1 and TRBJ2-1; D is unresolved. Trimming removed 3 bases at V and 8 bases at J, with 5 bases between. From germline, CDR1 is SQVTM and CDR2 ANQGSEA. The CDR3 loop spans 10 amino acids. The CDR3 DNA sequence: TGCAGCGTTGACAGGTATGAGCAGTTCTTC. Protein sequence: CSVDRYEQFF.

The chain carries TRBV27 and TRBJ2-7; 7 nucleotides align to TRBD2. The CDR3 extends over 15 amino acids. V was pared by 5 bases and J by 0 bases, with 7 bases of the junction left unmatched. From germline, CDR1 is MNHEY and CDR2 SMNVEV (reference sequence). The CDR3 DNA reads TGTGCCAGCAGTCCCTGGCGCGGGAGCTCCTACGAGCAGTACTTC. Its translation: CASSPWRGSSYEQYF.

The DNA of the CDR3 is TGCAGTGCTAGTCACGGCACTGAAGCTTTCTTT. This codes for CSASHGTEAFF. The V call is TRBV20-1, the J call TRBJ1-1, with D uncertain. The CDR3 runs 11 residues. Between the trimmed V and J ends, which lost 3 bases and 4 bases, there was a span of 6 bases. Germline V lookup: CDR1 DFQATT, CDR2 SNEGSKA (reference sequence).

This chain uses TRBV7-2 with TRBJ2-3; D is perhaps TRBD2 (6 bases). The CDR3 runs to 15 residues. CDR1 is SGHTA, CDR2 FQGNSA, per germline. The germline V and J ends were trimmed by 4 bases and 0 bases, with 11 bases remaining between them. Written as DNA, the CDR3 is TGTGCCAGCAGCTCCCAGCGGGTTAGCACAGATACGCAGTATTTT. Encoded protein: CASSSQRVSTDTQYF.

The chain couples TRBV10-3 to TRBJ2-7; 8 positions agree with TRBD2. The length of the CDR3 is 13 residues. Losses at the gene ends were 4 bases for V and 4 bases for J; bases not matched to a gene: 3. The germline V gene has CDR1 ENHRY and CDR2 SYGVKD. CDR3 coding DNA: TGTGCCATCAGTGGTCGGGAGGGGTACGAGCAGTACTTC. It codes for CAISGREGYEQYF.

The gene calls are TRBV9 and TRBJ2-5; 14 bases agree with TRBD2. CDR1 is SGDLS, CDR2 YYNGEE, per germline. This CDR3 is 15 amino acids long. The trim removed 6 bases at V and 5 bases at J, leaving 6 bases unmatched. DNA for the CDR3: TGTGCCAGCACCACGGGGACTAGCGGGAGTGAGACCCAGTACTTC. This codes for CASTTGTSGSETQYF.

The chain carries TRBV10-3 and TRBJ1-2; 7 positions match TRBD1. Germline V gene sequence: CDR1 ENHRY, CDR2 SYGVKD. The CDR3 runs 12 residues. V lost 8 bases to trimming and J lost 4 bases; unmatched junction nucleotides: 4. The CDR3: CAISRDSYGYTF. Written as DNA, the CDR3 is TGTGCCATCTCTAGGGACAGCTATGGCTACACCTTC.

This CDR3 is CASSFRAEQYF. In DNA, the CDR3 is TGTGCCAGCAGCTTCAGGGCCGAGCAGTACTTC. This rearrangement joins TRBV7-9 to TRBJ2-7, with D tentatively TRBD1 (5 bases). Germline values: CDR1 SEHNR, CDR2 FQNEAQ (reference sequence). The CDR3 is made up of 11 amino acids. Trimming took 3 bases from V and 6 from J, leaving 6 bases between them.

The rearrangement uses TRBV7-2 and TRBJ2-2, with 8 nucleotides matching TRBD1. Trimming cost V 0 bases and J 6 bases; bases outside gene matches: 9. The CDR3 runs 17 residues. CDR1 is SGHTA and CDR2 is FQGNSA in the germline V gene. CDR3 region: CASSLALNRGAPGELFF. For the CDR3, the DNA is TGTGCCAGCAGCTTAGCATTGAACAGGGGGGCTCCCGGGGAGCTGTTTTTT.

The gene calls are TRBV5-4 and TRBJ2-2, with a possible D match to TRBD2 (6 bases). The CDR3 length is 15 residues. Trimming stripped 2 bases from V and 1 base from J, with 9 bases between. Germline CDR1 is SGHNT and CDR2 is YYREEE (reference sequence). The CDR3: CASSFYGGNTGELFF. Written as DNA, the CDR3 is TGTGCCAGCAGCTTTTACGGGGGGAACACCGGGGAGCTGTTTTTT.

The chain combines TRBV5-4 with TRBJ2-5, with 10 bases fitting TRBD2. V shed 2 bases, J shed 3 bases, and the junction held 7 bases outside the gene matches. The germline V gene encodes CDR1 SGHNT and CDR2 YYREEE (reference sequence). This CDR3 comprises 16 residues. The chain's CDR3 is CASSLASGGPKETQYF. For the CDR3, the DNA is TGTGCCAGCAGCTTAGCTAGCGGGGGACCTAAAGAGACCCAGTACTTC.

Concerning this clone: This likely comes from a read error, as the CDR3 has no conserved phenylalanine or tryptophan at its end. It is unclear where the CDR3 begins or ends on the DNA, so no DNA is shown, and the CDR3 is as TCRdb lists it. The V call is TRBV5-1, the J call TRBJ2-7; TRBD2 is the table's D call and was not checked against the DNA. Germline values: CDR1 SGHRS, CDR2 YFSETQ. The CDR3 has 11 residues if both end residues are counted. The CDR3 region is CASSLGGGLRP.

V is TRBV27 and J is TRBJ2-5, with D perhaps TRBD1 (5 bases). The V gene lost 10 bases and the J gene lost 7 bases, with 13 bases spanning the gap. This CDR3 comprises 11 residues. The germline CDR1 and CDR2 sequences are MNHEY and SMNVEV (reference sequence). CDR3 DNA sequence: TGTGCCACCATTAAGGGGCGGACCCAGTACTTC. It is translated as CATIKGRTQYF.

The genes are TRBV5-1 and TRBJ2-1; 8 nucleotides match TRBD2. The ends lost 0 bases at V and 4 bases at J; junction bases unmatched: 3. The CDR3 spans 15 residues. Per germline, CDR1 SGHRS and CDR2 YFSETQ. The CDR3 loop is CASSLAGGEYNEQFF. The CDR3 coding sequence is TGCGCCAGCAGCTTGGCGGGAGGGGAGTACAATGAGCAGTTCTTC. The variable domain in full, completed from reference TRBV5-1 and TRBJ2-1, reads KAGVTQTPRYLIKTRGQQVTLSCSPISGHRSVSWYQQTPGQGLQFLFEYFSETQRNKGNFPGRFSGRQFSNSRSEMNVSTLELGDSALYLCASSLAGGEYNEQFFGPGTRLTVL.

The J gene is TRBJ1-3, the V gene TRBV9, with TRBD1 identical over 8 bases. Losses at the gene ends were 4 bases for V and 0 bases for J; bases not matched to a gene: 6. This CDR3 has 16 residues. CDR1 is SGDLS, CDR2 YYNGEE, per germline. The CDR3 region has the DNA TGTGCCAGCAGCTCTTTCGACAGGGGCTCTGGAAACACCATATATTTT. Protein: CASSSFDRGSGNTIYF.

This clone was detected once. The chain is built from TRBV9 and TRBJ2-2; D might be TRBD2 (5 bases). Germline CDR1 is SGDLS and CDR2 is YYNGEE. Trimming took 4 bases from V and 1 from J, leaving 11 bases between them. This CDR3 comprises 15 residues. The CDR3 here is CASSLYGLNTGELFF. For the CDR3, the DNA is TGTGCCAGCAGCCTATATGGACTGAACACCGGGGAGCTGTTTTTT.

The V gene is TRBV11-2, the J gene TRBJ1-2; D perhaps matches TRBD1 (6 bases). V dropped 5 bases and J dropped 4 bases, with 17 bases sitting between them. CDR3 length equals 15 residues. CDR1 and CDR2 (germline): SGHAT, FQNNGV. CDR3 DNA: TGTGCCAGCAGCCCATCTTTGGACAGACCCTATGGCTACACCTTC. This encodes CASSPSLDRPYGYTF.

V usage is TRBV7-9 and J usage is TRBJ2-7; 9 positions match TRBD2. V dropped 5 bases and J dropped 6; count of bases not matched to a gene: 11. Germline lookup yields CDR1 SEHNR and CDR2 FQNEAQ (reference sequence). The length of the CDR3 is 15 residues. DNA for the CDR3: TGTGCCAGCAGCCCCTCCTCTAGCGGGGCTTTCGAGCAGTACTTC. It is translated as CASSPSSSGAFEQYF.

This chain uses TRBV29-1 with TRBJ2-1; 10 bases align to TRBD1. The CDR3 covers 14 residues. Trimming at V came to 8 bases and at J to 4 bases, leaving 8 bases not matched to a gene. Germline V CDR1 and CDR2: SQVTM, ANQGSEA. The CDR3 nucleotides are TGCAGCAGCGGGACAGGGGCCTTTTACAATGAGCAGTTCTTC. This sequence encodes CSSGTGAFYNEQFF.